The 2 T cell receptor beta chains listed next were all sequenced from one sample in a study of blood T cell repertoires in COVID-19 (dated by TCRdb to 2019 to 2021). Library generation was performed with the immunoSEQ multiplex PCR assay. What TCRdb holds here is the immuneACCESS table cut down to in-frame rearrangements. Part of the clones is not present; checked against another copy, under half of the missing clones reflect an unresolved V gene, and the others are unexplained. The sample has 35,000 to 45,000 clones on record, about 90% of them singletons. The ten top clones hold 20% of the sample. The sequenced material came from peripheral blood. Source of these receptors: a man in his 60s with acute or convalescent COVID-19.

The sample holds a few counts of this clone. V and J are TRBV18 and TRBJ1-1; D is uncertain. V gave up 3 bases and J gave up 1 base, with 9 bases separating them. From germline, CDR1 is KGHSH and CDR2 LQKENI. This CDR3 is 14 amino acids long. This CDR3 is CASSPGTQNTEAFF. The CDR3 DNA reads as TGTGCCAGCTCACCGGGCACACAGAACACTGAAGCTTTCTTT. Supplemented by reference TRBV18 and TRBJ1-1, the full variable domain reads NAGVMQNPRHLVRRRGQEARLRCSPMKGHSHVYWYRQLPEEGLKFMVYLQKENIIDESGMPKERFSAEFPKEGPSILRIQQVVRGDSAAYFCASSPGTQNTEAFFGQGTRLTVV.

This chain uses TRBV19 with TRBJ1-1; 8 positions match TRBD1. CDR1 is LNHDA, CDR2 SQIVND, per germline (reference sequence). With V trimmed by 7 bases and J by 2 bases, 3 bases remained unmatched. This CDR3 has 13 amino acids. CDR3 coding DNA: TGTGCCAGTAAGACAGGGGTCAACACTGAAGCTTTCTTT. This encodes CASKTGVNTEAFF. The full variable domain, completed using reference TRBV19 and TRBJ1-1, is DGGITQSPKYLFRKEGQNVTLSCEQNLNHDAMYWYRQDPGQGLRLIYYSQIVNDFQKGDIAEGYSVSREKKESFPLTVTSAQKNPTAFYLCASKTGVNTEAFFGQGTRLTVV.